These 24 T cell receptor beta chains were sequenced from one sample in a study of graft-versus-host responses after intestinal transplantation. Their antigens are not known. Sequencing was performed with immunoSEQ multiplex PCR; in TCRdb, only in-frame clones are kept and a portion is missing. The table records some 62,000 clones, 90% of them present only once. The sequencing used unstimulated CD8+ T cells sorted from spleen or lymph node cells, collected before transplant. These receptors came from a human donor who was the organ donor for an intestinal transplant.

This sequence joins TRBV7-6 and TRBJ2-7; weak D call: TRBD2 (5 bases). Trimming stripped 0 bases from V and 3 bases from J, with 12 bases between. The CDR3 consists of 15 residues. In germline, CDR1 is SGHVS, CDR2 FNYEAQ. In DNA, the CDR3 is TGTGCCAGCAGCTTAGCGGCAGCGGTAAGCTACGAGCAGTACTTC. It translates to CASSLAAAVSYEQYF.

A remark on this clone: One end of the junction varies from germline; a read error may be responsible. The chain carries TRBV28 and TRBJ2-1; 7 nucleotides match TRBD2. Per germline, CDR1 MDHEN and CDR2 SYDVKM. The CDR3 runs 20 residues. CDR3 nucleotides: TGTGCCAGTAGTTCCAACCCCACTAAAACGCTAGCGGCAACCTACAATGAGCAGTTCTTC. This gives the protein CASSSNPTKTLAATYNEQFF.

The rearrangement links TRBV30 to TRBJ2-7; 7 bases map to TRBD1. V lost 8 bases and J lost 1; bases outside the gene matches: 8. Germline CDR1 is GTSNPN and CDR2 is SVGIG (reference sequence). The CDR3 covers 13 residues. Here the CDR3 reads CARVDRASYEQYF. The CDR3 nucleotides are TGTGCCCGAGTAGACAGGGCGTCCTACGAGCAGTACTTC.

The V call is TRBV28, the J call TRBJ2-5; 10 bases agree with TRBD2. The J segment lost 3 bases and the V segment lost 3 bases, leaving 4 bases of the junction unmatched. CDR3 length: 15 residues. Germline V CDR1 and CDR2: MDHEN, SYDVKM. CDR3 loop: CASSFGLAGEETQYF. The CDR3 DNA sequence: TGTGCCAGCAGTTTCGGGCTAGCGGGAGAAGAGACCCAGTACTTC.

The CDR3 coding sequence is TGCGCCAGCAGCCAAGAGGACAGCCTCAACACTGAAGCTTTCTTT. Translated, it gives CASSQEDSLNTEAFF. This sequence joins TRBV4-3 and TRBJ1-1; TRBD1 is a possible D gene (6 bases). Per germline, CDR1 LGHNA and CDR2 YSLEER. V lost 0 bases and J lost 2, with 10 bases in between. This CDR3 comprises 15 residues.

This chain joins TRBV27 and TRBJ2-7, with D possibly being TRBD2 (6 bases). The CDR3 is 15 residues long. CDR1 MNHEY and CDR2 SMNVEV come from the germline V gene (reference sequence). V lost 3 bases to trimming and J lost 4 bases, with 16 bases between them. Here the CDR3 DNA reads TGTGCCAGCAGTTTTGGCGGGACGGGATCGTACGAGCAGTACTTC. It is translated as CASSFGGTGSYEQYF.

V and J are TRBV5-1 and TRBJ1-2; perhaps TRBD1 as D (5 bases). Deletions cut 0 bases from V and 4 bases from J, with 10 bases between. In germline, CDR1 is SGHRS, CDR2 YFSETQ. CDR3 size: 14 residues. The CDR3 sequence is CASSLDRGGYGYTF. CDR3 DNA sequence: TGCGCCAGCAGCTTGGATAGGGGCGGCTATGGCTACACCTTC.

This chain links TRBV27 with TRBJ2-3, with 9 bases that match TRBD2. The CDR3 has 16 residues. CDR1 and CDR2 from the germline V gene are MNHEY and SMNVEV (reference sequence). V shed 5 bases and J 3 bases; nucleotides not matched to a gene: 9. The CDR3 here is CASSPLAGVGTDTQYF. CDR3 nucleotide sequence: TGTGCCAGCAGTCCATTAGCGGGAGTCGGTACAGATACGCAGTATTTT.

The chain couples TRBV7-9 to TRBJ1-4; D remains unclear. The length of the CDR3 is 11 residues. V was shortened by 5 bases and J by 10 bases, with 8 bases between the two germline ends. Looked up from germline, CDR1 is SEHNR and CDR2 is FQNEAQ (reference sequence). The CDR3 sequence: CASSTERKLFF. In DNA, the CDR3 is TGTGCCAGCAGCACTGAACGAAAACTGTTTTTT.

The V call is TRBV29-1, the J call TRBJ2-1, with 15 bases lining up with TRBD2. This CDR3 has 16 amino acids. V shed 7 bases, J shed 1 base, and the junction held 5 bases outside the gene matches. CDR1 and CDR2 from the germline V gene are SQVTM and ANQGSEA. The CDR3 here is CSARGTSGRSYNEQFF. The CDR3 coding sequence is TGCAGCGCCCGCGGGACTAGCGGGAGGTCCTACAATGAGCAGTTCTTC.

The chain couples TRBV28 to TRBJ1-2, with 8 bases aligning to TRBD1. Germline V gene sequence: CDR1 MDHEN, CDR2 SYDVKM. V gave up 5 bases and J gave up 0 bases; unmatched junction bases: 14. The CDR3 extends over 18 amino acids. In DNA, the CDR3 is TGTGCCAGCAGTCCTCACGTCGGGACAGGAGCCCCTAACTATGGCTACACCTTC. It yields the protein CASSPHVGTGAPNYGYTF.

The V call is TRBV10-3, the J call TRBJ2-7; TRBD2 is a possible D gene (6 bases). The germline V and J ends were trimmed by 6 bases and 4 bases, with 16 bases remaining between them. This CDR3 has 14 residues. Germline lookup yields CDR1 ENHRY and CDR2 SYGVKD. The CDR3 here is CAIRGRRRDYEQYF. The DNA for the CDR3 is TGTGCCATCAGGGGGAGAAGGAGGGATTACGAGCAGTACTTC.

The chain combines TRBV28 with TRBJ2-2, with D maybe TRBD2 (6 bases). The V end was cut by 2 bases, the J end by 7 bases, with 11 bases between. Germline CDR1 reads MDHEN; CDR2 reads SYDVKM. This CDR3 contains 14 residues. CDR3: CASSLAREVGELFF. CDR3 nucleotide sequence: TGTGCCAGCAGTTTAGCTAGGGAGGTCGGGGAGCTGTTTTTT. The full variable domain, in which reference TRBV28 and TRBJ2-2 provide the parts outside the CDR3, is DVKVTQSSRYLVKRTGEKVFLECVQDMDHENMFWYRQDPGLGLRLIYFSYDVKMKEKGDIPEGYSVSREKKERFSLILESASTNQTSMYLCASSLAREVGELFFGEGSRLTVL.

This chain links TRBV30 with TRBJ2-3; D uncertain. Trimming shortened V by 0 bases and J by 5 bases, and 12 bases separated the two germline ends. The length of the CDR3 is 14 residues. The V gene's germline CDR1 is GTSNPN and CDR2 SVGIG (reference sequence). The CDR3 is CAWSVLSRIDTQYF. CDR3 DNA: TGTGCCTGGAGTGTACTTTCGAGGATAGATACGCAGTATTTT.

The CDR3 loop reads CASSSSRGAGGGEQFF. The CDR3, as DNA: TGTGCCAGCAGCTCCTCCCGGGGGGCGGGAGGAGGTGAGCAGTTCTTC. The V gene is TRBV9, the J gene TRBJ2-1; 8 positions match TRBD2. The junction had 15 bases not matched to a gene; V was cut back by 4 bases and J by 9 bases. In germline, CDR1 is SGDLS, CDR2 YYNGEE. The CDR3 is 16 amino acids.

The chain is built from TRBV6-6 and TRBJ1-3, with a possible D match to TRBD1 (5 bases). V lost 4 bases to trimming and J lost 4 bases, with 14 bases between them. Germline V gives CDR1 MNHNY, CDR2 SVGAGI (reference sequence). CDR3 length equals 15 residues. CDR3 region: CASSFQQVTGNTIYF. DNA for the CDR3: TGTGCCAGCAGTTTCCAACAGGTTACGGGAAACACCATATATTTT.

The J gene is TRBJ2-1, the V gene TRBV29-1; 7 bases align to TRBD2. The CDR3 is 17 residues long. Germline V lookup: CDR1 SQVTM, CDR2 ANQGSEA. V trimming: 2 bases; J trimming: 0 bases; junction bases outside the gene matches: 10. CDR3 sequence (DNA): TGCAGCGTTGAACCTCCCCGGGAGGTCCCCTCCTACAATGAGCAGTTCTTC. Amino acid sequence: CSVEPPREVPSYNEQFF.

This clone was counted a single time. The V gene is TRBV6-5, the J gene TRBJ2-1, with D possibly TRBD2 on 6 matching bases. Deletions cut 0 bases from V and 8 bases from J, with 17 bases between. The length of the CDR3 is 16 residues. Germline lookup yields CDR1 MNHEY and CDR2 SVGAGI. CDR3: CASSYSLPIRGYEQFF. DNA for the CDR3: TGTGCCAGCAGTTACTCGTTGCCGATTCGGGGGTATGAGCAGTTCTTC.

This clone has only a few counts. J is TRBJ1-2 and V is TRBV5-6; TRBD1 aligns across 7 bases. J lost 4 bases, V lost 4 bases, and 7 bases had no gene match. The CDR3 has 14 residues. Per germline, CDR1 SGHDT and CDR2 YYEEEE. The CDR3 bases are TGTGCCAGCAGCACCCGACAGGGCGTCTATGGCTACACCTTC. Its translation is CASSTRQGVYGYTF.

This clone was found once. The chain links TRBV11-2 to TRBJ1-1, with 7 nucleotides matching TRBD1. This CDR3 has 15 residues. With 3 bases clipped from V and 4 bases from J, the junction kept 8 bases outside the gene matches. Germline values: CDR1 SGHAT, CDR2 FQNNGV. Here the CDR3 reads CASSFVLTGFTEAFF. The CDR3 bases are TGTGCCAGCAGCTTCGTACTGACAGGGTTCACTGAAGCTTTCTTT.

V and J are TRBV7-9 and TRBJ1-1, with D tentatively TRBD1 (6 bases). CDR3 length: 11 amino acids. Germline V gene lookup returns CDR1 SEHNR and CDR2 FQNEAQ (reference sequence). Trimming took off 5 bases at V and 8 bases at J, with 9 bases between the two ends. The CDR3 is CASSHGQEAFF. Written as DNA, the CDR3 is TGTGCCAGCAGCCACGGACAGGAAGCTTTCTTT.

V and J are TRBV11-2 and TRBJ1-1; D possibly corresponds to TRBD1 (5 bases). Germline CDR1 reads SGHAT; CDR2 reads FQNNGV. The V end lost 3 bases, the J end lost 3 bases, and 11 bases lay between the germline ends. This CDR3 comprises 14 residues. CDR3 sequence (DNA): TGTGCCAGCAGCTTTGGACACCCCGACACTGAAGCTTTCTTT. The encoded protein is CASSFGHPDTEAFF. The complete variable domain, with remaining parts taken from reference TRBV11-2 and TRBJ1-1, reads EAGVAQSPRYKIIEKRQSVAFWCNPISGHATLYWYQQILGQGPKLLIQFQNNGVVDDSQLPKDRFSAERLKGVDSTLKIQPAKLEDSAVYLCASSFGHPDTEAFFGQGTRLTVV.

This chain joins TRBV11-1 and TRBJ1-1, with D uncertain. V was clipped by 3 bases and J by 5 bases, with 10 bases between them. Germline V gene data show CDR1 as SGHAT and CDR2 as FQDESV (reference sequence). This CDR3 region has 13 residues. The CDR3, as DNA: TGTGCCAGCAGCTTGGGCGTCAAAACTGAAGCTTTCTTT. Amino acid sequence: CASSLGVKTEAFF.

This clone has only a few counts. The chain is built from TRBV6-4 and TRBJ2-1, with 7 bases that match TRBD2. The CDR3 is 16 residues long. The germline CDR1 and CDR2 sequences are MRHNA and SNTAGT. Germline trimming cut 2 bases from V and 5 bases from J; bases unmatched to any gene: 9. The CDR3 spells CASSDGGGSPHNEQFF. CDR3 bases: TGTGCCAGCAGTGACGGAGGCGGGAGCCCCCACAATGAGCAGTTCTTC.